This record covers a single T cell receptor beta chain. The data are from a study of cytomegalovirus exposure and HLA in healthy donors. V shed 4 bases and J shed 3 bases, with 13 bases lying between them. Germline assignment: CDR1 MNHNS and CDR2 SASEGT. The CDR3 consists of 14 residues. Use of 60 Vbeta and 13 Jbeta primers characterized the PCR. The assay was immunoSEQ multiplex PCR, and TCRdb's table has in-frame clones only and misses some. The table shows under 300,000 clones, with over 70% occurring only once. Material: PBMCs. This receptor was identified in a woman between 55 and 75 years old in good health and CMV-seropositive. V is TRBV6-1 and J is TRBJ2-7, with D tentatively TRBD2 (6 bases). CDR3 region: CASSVGGAGYEQYF. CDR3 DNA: TGTGCCAGCAGTGTCGGAGGGGCGGGCTACGAGCAGTACTTC.